This entry describes one T cell receptor (beta chain). This CDR3 is built from 15 residues. Source study methods: Amplification of reference gene primers provided the estimated nucleated cell counts. Profiled with immunoSEQ multiplex PCR; TCRdb holds only in-frame clones, not every one. D and trimming come from the DNA, and the V and J calls and clone size come from that table. The table has about 160,000 clones, roughly 80% seen once; the top ten hold 3% to 3.5%. These data come from a study of blood T cell repertoires in COVID-19. Overall study: Sites across the United States, Italy and Spain contributed samples from acute and convalescent COVID-19.

Which cohort a participant joined came from the clinical history participants gave. Recovered participants had two consecutive negative NP/OP PCR tests, healthcare professional clearance, or symptom resolution. Source material: PBMCs or T cells enriched from blood (not recorded which). The chain employs TRBV21-1 and TRBJ2-1; TRBD2 was called by the table and not checked on the DNA. TRBV21-1 is a pseudogene segment. This receptor was obtained from a woman aged 60 to 75 who had recovered from COVID-19. This CDR3 is CASSIRGVTYNEQFF. The CDR3 DNA follows: TGTGCCAGCAGCATCCGCGGGGTTACCTACAATGAGCAGTTCTTC.